The 13 T cell receptor beta chains reported below all come from one sample, sequenced in a study of cytomegalovirus exposure and HLA in healthy donors. The PCR employed 60 Vbeta primers together with 13 Jbeta primers. Method: immunoSEQ multiplex PCR; TCRdb's copy keeps in-frame clones and lacks some. In the table there are more than 130,000 clones, over 70% of which are singletons. Sample: PBMCs. The receptors stem from a male donor in good health and CMV-seronegative.

The chain couples TRBV21-1 to TRBJ2-7; TRBD1 was called by the table and not checked on the DNA. TRBV21-1 is a known pseudogene. The CDR3 covers 17 residues. CDR3 nucleotide sequence: TGTGCCAGCAGCAAAGTCAACGCCGACAGACTTCCCTACGAGCAGTACTTC. Its protein product is CASSKVNADRLPYEQYF.

The V call is TRBV5-1, the J call TRBJ2-1; D perhaps matches TRBD2 (6 bases). From germline, CDR1 is SGHRS and CDR2 YFSETQ. Trimming took off 5 bases at V and 0 bases at J, with 12 bases between the two ends. The CDR3 is made up of 15 amino acids. CDR3 sequence: CASSRDLTSYNEQFF. The CDR3 nucleotides are TGCGCCAGCAGTAGGGACTTGACCTCCTACAATGAGCAGTTCTTC.

This chain uses TRBV6-1 with TRBJ1-1, with TRBD1 matching over 8 bases. After removal of 6 bases from V and 3 bases from J, the junction contained 3 bases not matched to a gene. This CDR3 is built from 13 residues. Germline assignment: CDR1 MNHNS and CDR2 SASEGT. As DNA, the CDR3 is TGTGCCAGCAGATTACAGGGGGACACTGAAGCTTTCTTT. This gives the protein CASRLQGDTEAFF.

In the case of this clone: Sequence at one end of the junction differs from germline and may be a read error. V and J are TRBV19 and TRBJ1-1; TRBD1 matches 7 bases. The CDR3 consists of 14 residues. The V gene's germline CDR1 is LNHDA and CDR2 SQIVND (reference sequence). The CDR3, as DNA: TGTGCCAGTCGTATTGTGGGACAGCTCACTGAAGCTTTCTTT. It encodes CASRIVGQLTEAFF.

The chain combines TRBV12-2 with TRBJ2-7; no check of the table's D call, TRBD2, against the DNA was made. TRBV12-2 is assigned pseudogene status. The CDR3 sequence is 17 residues long. The CDR3 DNA reads TGTGCAAGTCGCTTAGGGGTTAGCGGGGGTTCCCTCAACGAGCAGTACTTC. Amino acids: CASRLGVSGGSLNEQYF.

The chain combines TRBV7-9 with TRBJ2-1; 8 bases map to TRBD1. This CDR3 has 19 amino acids. The germline CDR1 and CDR2 sequences are SEHNR and FQNEAQ (reference sequence). Losses at the gene ends were 7 bases for V and 5 bases for J; bases not matched to a gene: 22. CDR3 sequence (DNA): TGTGCCAGCACCAACCGGGACAGGCCTTTACAAAGGGAGGACAATGAGCAGTTCTTC. It yields the protein CASTNRDRPLQREDNEQFF.

This clone was seen only a few times. This chain connects TRBV10-1 to TRBJ1-1; D gene ambiguous. This CDR3 is built from 13 residues. The germline gives CDR1 WNHNN, CDR2 SYGVQD (reference sequence). The CDR3 nucleotides are TGCGCAACTCAAAGCCGAGGGAACACTGAAGCTTTCTTT. It is translated as CATQSRGNTEAFF.

The V and J genes are TRBV7-2 and TRBJ1-3, with D unresolved. Trimming took off 4 bases at V and 0 bases at J, with 13 bases between the two ends. Germline CDR1 is SGHTA and CDR2 is FQGNSA. CDR3 length: 16 residues. The CDR3 region has the DNA TGTGCCAGCAGCTCCGACACCTCTCCCTCTGGAAACACCATATATTTT. This sequence encodes CASSSDTSPSGNTIYF.

The chain combines TRBV5-1 with TRBJ2-7; D unresolved. Trimming cost V 0 bases and J 1 base, with 11 bases left between them. CDR1 is SGHRS and CDR2 is YFSETQ in the germline V gene. This CDR3 has 15 amino acids. The CDR3 region has the DNA TGCGCCAGCAGCTTGGCCTCCGTAATTTCCTACGAGCAGTACTTC. It codes for CASSLASVISYEQYF.

V usage is TRBV6-4 and J usage is TRBJ2-5, with D possibly TRBD1 on 5 matching bases. V was shortened by 5 bases and J by 4 bases, with 17 bases between the two germline ends. Germline loops: CDR1 MRHNA, CDR2 SNTAGT. The CDR3 consists of 15 residues. As DNA, the CDR3 is TGTGCCAGCAGTAACCGCCCAGGCCAGGGAGAGACCCAGTACTTC. It is translated as CASSNRPGQGETQYF.

The V gene is TRBV6-1, the J gene TRBJ1-5; 11 positions agree with TRBD1. Trimming cost V 7 bases and J 6 bases; bases outside gene matches: 8. The germline V gene encodes CDR1 MNHNS and CDR2 SASEGT. This CDR3 is built from 15 residues. This chain's CDR3 is CASNEGQGGGQPQHF. CDR3 in DNA: TGTGCCAGCAACGAGGGACAGGGGGGGGGTCAGCCCCAGCATTTT.

V gene TRBV29-1 combines with J gene TRBJ2-1; maybe TRBD1 (7 bases). The CDR3 sequence is 16 residues long. CDR1 is SQVTM, CDR2 ANQGSEA, per germline. Trimming cost V 0 bases and J 6 bases, with 18 bases left between them. The DNA for the CDR3 is TGCAGCGTTGAAGATCTCTTTCACAGGGGAGGCAATGAGCAGTTCTTC. This codes for CSVEDLFHRGGNEQFF.

V is TRBV5-1 and J is TRBJ1-3; TRBD1 matches 9 bases. The CDR3 consists of 16 residues. The V segment lost 4 bases and the J segment 2 bases; nucleotides outside the gene matches: 7. Germline V gives CDR1 SGHRS, CDR2 YFSETQ. This CDR3 is CASSKNGQGTGNTIYF. CDR3 DNA: TGCGCCAGCAGCAAAAACGGACAGGGGACTGGAAACACCATATATTTT.